What follows describes a single T cell receptor beta chain. Its recognized antigen is unknown. Per-base quality was not reported, and no clone a single base away is much larger than it. This entry is derived from a study of blood T cells in healthy people across ages (dated by TCRdb to between 2015 and 2017). At the level of the whole study: Template switching captured roughly one uniquely barcoded TCR beta cDNA molecule per two T cells in model experiments. Using deep sequencing normalized with unique cDNA molecular identifiers, the study measured how TCR beta repertoire diversity changes with age. The donors were split into four age groups: young (average about 15 years), middle-aged (nearly 40), aged (approximately 59) and long-lived (approximately 80). To avoid experimental bias, donors of different ages were distributed randomly across sequencing lanes. For two donors (one aged 18 to 29 and one aged 80 or older), the study analyzed two additional independent replicas of 1 million unique cDNA reads from the same blood draw.

Preparation of the library involved 5' RACE. This sample was sequenced with an Illumina HiSeq 2500. A second PCR of roughly 7 to 11 cycles was performed with a sample-barcoded 5' primer and a J-beta primer mix. A unique molecular identifier was introduced onto each TCR beta cDNA molecule by a template-switch 5' adaptor carrying 12 random nucleotides. Each sample yielded at least 3 million CDR3-containing paired-end reads. First-strand cDNA was synthesized from all RNA with the Mint cDNA synthesis kit, primed by a TRBC-specific oligonucleotide. After uracil-DNA glycosylase treatment, a first 18-cycle PCR used universal primers M1SS and BC2_uni_R on all cDNA. Per the source publication's procedure: For normalization, 1 million high-quality reads, each with a distinct molecular identifier, were randomly selected from each sample. Reads with shared molecular identifiers were discarded instead of being binned into consensus sequences. MiTCR, set to a Q25 quality threshold and the strictest error-elimination algorithm, was used for CDR3 identification, clonotype clustering and error correction. A nonparametric unseen species model using Euler transformation provided a lower-bound estimate of total TCR beta diversity. TCRdb reran the public reads through fastp at Q25 and MiXCR, keeping productive beta chains. Rows merge per CDR3 protein into single entries with the most common DNA and genes. The V and J calls reflect TCRdb's pipeline rather than the authors' work. This sample has 1.5 million to 2 million distinct CDR3 sequences in its table, and around 35% of those were observed once. The top ten clonotypes cover roughly 12% of the sample.

The roughly 37 donors, aged 6 to 90 years, were systemically healthy Caucasian individuals from Russia. About 9.6 milliliters of peripheral blood were collected from each donor into EDTA-treated Vacutainer tubes. Ficoll-Paque density-gradient centrifugation was used to isolate PBMCs, with at least 6 million per sample. Total RNA, at least 6 micrograms per sample, was extracted from PBMCs with Trizol reagent. The percentages of naive CD45RAhigh/CD27high T cells were determined by flow cytometry on a PBMC aliquot from every donor. The V end gives up 7 bases and the J end 6 bases, leaving 10 bases in the junction not matched to a gene. The CDR3 holds 13 amino acids from the cysteine to the phenylalanine. The entry retains the CDR3 DNA only, 39 bases that are in frame from base 1. CDR1 and CDR2 were assigned from the germline V gene as SQVTM and ANQGSEA. General findings and caveats noted by the study authors: There was a strong correlation between observed TCR beta diversity and the percentage of naive T cells measured by flow cytometry. The long-lived group showed more naive CD4+ T cells, fewer expanded clones and increased TCR diversity than the aged group, suggesting age selection. Since profiling was done on bulk unsorted PBMCs, naive and antigen-experienced compartments could not be conclusively compared. Donor CMV infection status was unknown, potentially confounding age-related changes in expanded clonotypes. As age increased, observed TCR beta diversity per million T cells dropped in a roughly linear way, and a significant reduction was already evident by age around 41. Estimates of total diversity based on one million sequenced T cells were regarded as lower bounds and as underestimates.

The rearrangement combines TRBV29-1 with TRBJ2-7; 9 central nucleotides agree with TRBD1. This clonotype was sampled from a woman in her thirties in good health. Sequencing used blood. This receptor has the CDR3 CSAQQGARGEQYF. The sequenced DNA: TGCAGCGCCCAACAGGGGGCGAGGGGCGAGCAGTACTTC.